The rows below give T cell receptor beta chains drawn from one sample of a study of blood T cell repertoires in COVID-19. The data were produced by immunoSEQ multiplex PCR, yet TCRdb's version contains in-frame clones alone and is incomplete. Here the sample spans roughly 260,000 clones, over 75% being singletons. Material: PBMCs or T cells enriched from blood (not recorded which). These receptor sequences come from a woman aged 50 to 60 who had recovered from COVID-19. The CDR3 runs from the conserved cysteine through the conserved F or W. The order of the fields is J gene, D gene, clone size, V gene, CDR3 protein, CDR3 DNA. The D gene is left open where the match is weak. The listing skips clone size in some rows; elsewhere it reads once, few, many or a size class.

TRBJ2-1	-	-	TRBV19	CASSIGGGPYNEQFF	TGTGCCAGTAGTATAGGCGGCGGCCCCTACAATGAGCAGTTCTTC
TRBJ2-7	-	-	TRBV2	CASSEGGTSSYEQYF	TGTGCCAGCAGTGAAGGTGGTACTAGCTCCTACGAGCAGTACTTC
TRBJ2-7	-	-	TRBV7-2	CASSPRSFYEQYF	TGTGCCAGCAGCCCCCGGAGTTTCTACGAGCAGTACTTC
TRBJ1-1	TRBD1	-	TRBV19	CASSIVGRGPVDTEAFF	TGTGCCAGTAGTATAGTCGGCAGGGGGCCTGTGGACACTGAAGCTTTCTTT
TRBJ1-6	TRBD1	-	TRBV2	CARQGQPNSPLHF	TGTGCCAGACAGGGACAGCCTAATTCACCCCTCCACTTT
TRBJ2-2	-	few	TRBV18	CASSPVAGTNTGELFF	TGTGCCAGCTCACCGGTCGCGGGAACGAACACCGGGGAGCTGTTTTTT
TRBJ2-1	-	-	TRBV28	CASWAAAGVRGSYNEQFF	TGTGCCAGCTGGGCGGCCGCAGGCGTCCGGGGGTCCTACAATGAGCAGTTCTTC
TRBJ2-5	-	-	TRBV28	CASRQGQETQYF	TGTGCCAGCAGACAGGGCCAAGAGACCCAGTACTTC
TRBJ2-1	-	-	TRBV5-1	CASSLGAGYNEQFF	TGCGCCAGCAGCTTGGGGGCCGGCTACAATGAGCAGTTCTTC
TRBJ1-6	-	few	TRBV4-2	CASSQESGGSVYNSPLHF	TGTGCCAGCAGCCAAGAAAGCGGGGGGTCCGTATATAATTCACCCCTCCACTTT
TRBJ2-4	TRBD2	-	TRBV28	CATERGRSIQYF	TGTGCCACTGAGCGGGGGCGTAGCATTCAGTACTTC
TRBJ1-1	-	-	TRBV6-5	CASSGRSNTEAFF	TGTGCCAGCAGCGGGAGGTCGAACACTGAAGCTTTCTTT
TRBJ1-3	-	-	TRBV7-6	CASSGGLPSGNTIYF	TGTGCCAGCAGCGGGGGACTTCCCTCTGGAAACACCATATATTTT
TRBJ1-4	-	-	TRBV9	CASSVANRVNEKLFF	TGTGCCAGCAGCGTAGCCAACAGGGTTAATGAAAAACTGTTTTTT
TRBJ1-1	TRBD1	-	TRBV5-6	CASSSLTTGGTTEAFF	TGTGCCAGCAGCTCTTTAACGACAGGGGGGACCACTGAAGCTTTCTTT
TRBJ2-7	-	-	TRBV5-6	CASSSRGRSYEQYF	TGTGCCAGCAGCTCCCGAGGGAGGTCCTACGAGCAGTACTTC
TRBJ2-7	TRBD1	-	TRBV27	CASSRDSYEQYF	TGTGCCAGCAGCCGGGACAGCTACGAGCAGTACTTC
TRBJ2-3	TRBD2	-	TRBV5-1	CASSSLGTSGRASTDTQYF	TGCGCCAGCAGCTCACTCGGGACTAGCGGGAGAGCTAGCACAGATACGCAGTATTTT
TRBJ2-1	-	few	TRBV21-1	CASSDRDYPNEQFF	TGTGCCAGCAGCGACCGGGACTACCCCAATGAGCAGTTCTTC
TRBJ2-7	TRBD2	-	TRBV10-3	CATKGLANPYEQYF	TGTGCCACTAAGGGACTAGCGAATCCCTACGAGCAGTACTTC
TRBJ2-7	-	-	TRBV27	CASSRDDPTGEQYF	TGTGCCAGCAGTCGAGACGACCCTACGGGGGAGCAGTACTTC
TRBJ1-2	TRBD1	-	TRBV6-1	CASSEGGRQGTPTNYGYTF	TGTGCCAGCAGCGAAGGAGGGAGACAGGGGACTCCAACTAACTATGGCTACACCTTC
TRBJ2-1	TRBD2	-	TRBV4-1	CASSQDSKRETYNEQFF	TGCGCCAGCAGCCAAGATTCCAAGCGGGAGACCTACAATGAGCAGTTCTTC
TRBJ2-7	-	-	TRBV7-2	CASSPSQGREHEQYF	TGTGCCAGCAGCCCTTCGCAGGGGAGGGAACACGAGCAGTACTTC
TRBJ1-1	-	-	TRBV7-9	CASRLDSTQAEAFF	TGTGCCAGCAGGTTGGACTCTACCCAGGCTGAAGCTTTCTTT
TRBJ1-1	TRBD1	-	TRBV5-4	CASSADRVNTEAFF	TGTGCCAGCAGCGCGGACAGGGTGAACACTGAAGCTTTCTTT
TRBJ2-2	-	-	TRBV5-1	CASSFQGWTPFQNTGELFF	TGCGCCAGCAGCTTTCAGGGGTGGACACCGTTTCAAAACACCGGGGAGCTGTTTTTT
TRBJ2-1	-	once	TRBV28	CASSLVQGGNEQFF	TGTGCCAGCAGTTTAGTACAGGGAGGGAATGAGCAGTTCTTC